The clone carrying this T cell receptor beta chain has just one count. Its specificity is not known. These data are taken from a study of cytomegalovirus exposure and HLA in healthy donors. Findings of the study overall: Beyond CMV serostatus, there was no information to go on about immune exposure. Listed as cytomegalovirus-associated were around 160 TCR beta chains. The majority of CMV-associated TCR beta chains were reported as apparently HLA-restricted in a later analysis.

The CDR3 is 12 amino acids. The germline V and J ends were trimmed by 5 bases and 4 bases, with 9 bases remaining between them. Germline CDR1 is SGDLS and CDR2 is YYNGEE. 13 Jbeta primers and 60 Vbeta primers were used for the PCR. Sequenced by immunoSEQ multiplex PCR; TCRdb stores in-frame clones only, minus some. Here the sample spans about 190,000 clones, roughly 76% being singletons. The chain employs TRBV9 and TRBJ1-2, with D maybe TRBD1 (6 bases). Sequences were obtained from PBMCs. This TCR was sampled from a man in his forties or fifties in good health and CMV-seropositive. The CDR3 coding sequence is TGTGCCAGCAGTGGGACACTCTATGGCTACACCTTC. Translated, it gives CASSGTLYGYTF.